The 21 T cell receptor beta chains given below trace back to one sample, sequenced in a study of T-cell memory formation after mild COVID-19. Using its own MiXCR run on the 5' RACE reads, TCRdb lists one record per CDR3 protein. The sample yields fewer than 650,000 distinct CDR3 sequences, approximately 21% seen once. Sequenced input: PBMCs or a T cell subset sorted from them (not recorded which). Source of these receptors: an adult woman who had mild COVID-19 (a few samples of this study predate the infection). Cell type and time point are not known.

The CDR3 protein is CASSQDLGRSLGGAFF. CDR3 DNA sequence: TGCGCCAGCAGCCAAGATTTAGGCCGCTCCCTTGGTGGAGCTTTCTTT. The rearrangement uses TRBV4-1 and TRBJ1-1; D remains ambiguous. The CDR3 is made up of 16 amino acids. V shed 0 bases and J shed 10 bases, with 21 bases lying between them. Germline lookup yields CDR1 MGHRA and CDR2 YSYEKL.

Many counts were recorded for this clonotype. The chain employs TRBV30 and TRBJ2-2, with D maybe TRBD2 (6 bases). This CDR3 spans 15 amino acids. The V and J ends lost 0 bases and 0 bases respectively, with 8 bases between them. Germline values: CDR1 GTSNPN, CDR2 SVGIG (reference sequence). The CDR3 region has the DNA TGTGCCTGGAGTGTCGGCGGGACGAACACCGGGGAGCTGTTTTTT. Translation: CAWSVGGTNTGELFF.

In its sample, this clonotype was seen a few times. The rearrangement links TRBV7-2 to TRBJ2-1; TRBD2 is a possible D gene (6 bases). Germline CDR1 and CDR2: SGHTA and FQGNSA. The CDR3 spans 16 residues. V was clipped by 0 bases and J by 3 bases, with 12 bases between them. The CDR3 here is CASSLATSLGYNEQFF. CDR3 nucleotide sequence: TGTGCCAGCAGCTTAGCCACTAGCTTGGGCTACAATGAGCAGTTCTTC.

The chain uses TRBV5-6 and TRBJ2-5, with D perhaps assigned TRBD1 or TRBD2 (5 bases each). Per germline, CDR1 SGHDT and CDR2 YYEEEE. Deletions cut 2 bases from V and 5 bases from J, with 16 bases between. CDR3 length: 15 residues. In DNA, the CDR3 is TGTGCCAGCAGCTTCCGGGACCCTGGCAGGGAGACCCAGTACTTC. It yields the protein CASSFRDPGRETQYF. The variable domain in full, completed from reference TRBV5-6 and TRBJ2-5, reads DAGVTQSPTHLIKTRGQQVTLRCSPKSGHDTVSWYQQALGQGPQFIFQYYEEEERQRGNFPDRFSGHQFPNYSSELNVNALLLGDSALYLCASSFRDPGRETQYFGPGTRLLVL.

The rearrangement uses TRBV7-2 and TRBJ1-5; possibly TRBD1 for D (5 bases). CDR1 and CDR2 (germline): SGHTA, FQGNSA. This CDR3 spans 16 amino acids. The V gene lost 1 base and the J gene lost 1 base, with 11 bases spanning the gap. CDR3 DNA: TGTGCCAGCAGCTTAGGGCAGGGATGGAGCAATCAGCCCCAGCATTTT. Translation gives CASSLGQGWSNQPQHF.

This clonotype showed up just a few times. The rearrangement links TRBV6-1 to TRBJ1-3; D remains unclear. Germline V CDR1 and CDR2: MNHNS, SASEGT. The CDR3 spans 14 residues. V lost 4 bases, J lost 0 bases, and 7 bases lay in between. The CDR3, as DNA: TGTGCCAGCAGTGGGCACCTCTCTGGAAACACCATATATTTT. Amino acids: CASSGHLSGNTIYF.

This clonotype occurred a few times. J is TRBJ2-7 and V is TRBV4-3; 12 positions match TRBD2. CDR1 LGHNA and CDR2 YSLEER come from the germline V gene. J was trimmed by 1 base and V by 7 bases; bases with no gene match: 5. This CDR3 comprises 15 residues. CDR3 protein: CASKIGLAGSYEQYF. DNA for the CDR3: TGCGCCAGCAAGATAGGACTAGCGGGATCCTACGAGCAGTACTTC.

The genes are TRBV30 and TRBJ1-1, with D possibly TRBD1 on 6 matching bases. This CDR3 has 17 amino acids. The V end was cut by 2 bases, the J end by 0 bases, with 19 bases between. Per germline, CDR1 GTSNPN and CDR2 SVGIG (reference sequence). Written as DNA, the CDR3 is TGTGCCTGGAGTTCCCCCTGGACAGAATATATGAACACTGAAGCTTTCTTT. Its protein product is CAWSSPWTEYMNTEAFF.

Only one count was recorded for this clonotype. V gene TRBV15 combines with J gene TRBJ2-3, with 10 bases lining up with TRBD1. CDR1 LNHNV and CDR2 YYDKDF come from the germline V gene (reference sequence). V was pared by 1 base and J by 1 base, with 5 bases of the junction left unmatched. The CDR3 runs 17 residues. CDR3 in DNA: TGTGCCACCAGCAGAGGAGAAGGGACAGGGGGCACAGATACGCAGTATTTT. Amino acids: CATSRGEGTGGTDTQYF. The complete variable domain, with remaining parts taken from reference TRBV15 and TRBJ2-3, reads DAMVIQNPRYQVTQFGKPVTLSCSQTLNHNVMYWYQQKSSQAPKLLFHYYDKDFNNEADTPDNFQSRRPNTSFCFLDIRSPGLGDTAMYLCATSRGEGTGGTDTQYFGPGTRLTVL.

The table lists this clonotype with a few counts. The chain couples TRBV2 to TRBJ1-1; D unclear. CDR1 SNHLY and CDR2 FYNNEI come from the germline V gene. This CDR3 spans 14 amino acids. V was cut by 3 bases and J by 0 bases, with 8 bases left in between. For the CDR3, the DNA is TGTGCCAGCAGTGATCGTAGACTGAACACTGAAGCTTTCTTT. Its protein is CASSDRRLNTEAFF.

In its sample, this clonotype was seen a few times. The CDR3 region has the DNA TGTGCCATCAGTGAGTCGGATTTCAATGAGCAGTTCTTC. It translates to CAISESDFNEQFF. V and J are TRBV10-3 and TRBJ2-1; no reliable D call. The CDR3 has 13 residues. Trimming left V 0 bases short and J 6 bases short, with 6 bases between. Per the germline V gene, CDR1 is ENHRY and CDR2 is SYGVKD.

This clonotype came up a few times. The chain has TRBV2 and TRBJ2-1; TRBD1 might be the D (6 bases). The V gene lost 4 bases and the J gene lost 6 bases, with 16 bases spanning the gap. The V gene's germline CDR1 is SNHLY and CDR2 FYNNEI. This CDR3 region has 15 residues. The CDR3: CASSVEAGVINEQFF. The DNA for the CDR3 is TGTGCCAGCAGTGTAGAGGCAGGGGTGATCAATGAGCAGTTCTTC.

As DNA, the CDR3 is TGTGCCTGGAGTCACCAGACGGTCCTAGCCAAAAACATTCAGTACTTC. Translation gives CAWSHQTVLAKNIQYF. J is TRBJ2-4 and V is TRBV30, with unresolved D. This CDR3 is 16 amino acids long. Per the germline V gene, CDR1 is GTSNPN and CDR2 is SVGIG (reference sequence). Trimming removed 2 bases at V and 0 bases at J, with 14 bases between.

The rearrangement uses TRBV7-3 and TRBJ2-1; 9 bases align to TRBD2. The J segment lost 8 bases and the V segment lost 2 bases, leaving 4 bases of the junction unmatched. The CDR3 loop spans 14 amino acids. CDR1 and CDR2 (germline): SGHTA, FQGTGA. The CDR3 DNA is TGTGCCAGCAGCTTATTAGCGGGGGCGGATGAGCAGTTCTTC. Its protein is CASSLLAGADEQFF.

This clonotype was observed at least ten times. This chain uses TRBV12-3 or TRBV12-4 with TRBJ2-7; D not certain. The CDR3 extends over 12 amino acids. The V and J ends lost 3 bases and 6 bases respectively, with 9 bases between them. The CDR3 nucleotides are TGTGCCAGCAGTTTTGCGTGGCCCGAGCAGTACTTC. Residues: CASSFAWPEQYF.

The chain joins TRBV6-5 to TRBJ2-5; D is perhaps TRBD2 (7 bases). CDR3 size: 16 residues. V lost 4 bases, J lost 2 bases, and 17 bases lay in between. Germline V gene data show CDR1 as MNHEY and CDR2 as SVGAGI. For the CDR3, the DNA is TGTGCCAGCAGTTCCCCAGCGGGGAGGGGGCAAGAGACCCAGTACTTC. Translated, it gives CASSSPAGRGQETQYF.

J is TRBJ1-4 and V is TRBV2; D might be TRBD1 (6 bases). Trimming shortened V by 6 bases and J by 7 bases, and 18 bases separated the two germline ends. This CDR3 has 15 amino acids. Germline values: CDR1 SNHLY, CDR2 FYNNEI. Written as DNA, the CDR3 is TGTGCCAGCAGGAAGACAGGCGTGGCGGCTGAAAAACTGTTTTTT. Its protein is CASRKTGVAAEKLFF.

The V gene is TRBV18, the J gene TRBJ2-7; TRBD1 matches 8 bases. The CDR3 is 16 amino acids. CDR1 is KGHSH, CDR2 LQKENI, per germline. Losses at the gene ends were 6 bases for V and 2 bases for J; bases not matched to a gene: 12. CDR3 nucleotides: TGTGCCAGCTCGCCAAGGGACAGGTCGGTCCCCTACGAGCAGTACTTC. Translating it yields CASSPRDRSVPYEQYF.

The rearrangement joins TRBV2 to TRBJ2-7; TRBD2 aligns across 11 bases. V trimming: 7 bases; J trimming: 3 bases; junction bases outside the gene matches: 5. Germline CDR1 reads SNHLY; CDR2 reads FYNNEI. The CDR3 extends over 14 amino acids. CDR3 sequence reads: CASILSGRVYEQYF. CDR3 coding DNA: TGTGCCAGCATCCTTAGCGGGAGGGTCTACGAGCAGTACTTC.

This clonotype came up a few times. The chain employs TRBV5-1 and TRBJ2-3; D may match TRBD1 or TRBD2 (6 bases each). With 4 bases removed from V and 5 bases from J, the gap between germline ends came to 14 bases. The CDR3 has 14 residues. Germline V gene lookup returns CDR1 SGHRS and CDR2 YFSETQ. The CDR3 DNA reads TGCGCCAGCAGCATGGGGGGCGCCGGAGATACGCAGTATTTT. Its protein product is CASSMGGAGDTQYF.

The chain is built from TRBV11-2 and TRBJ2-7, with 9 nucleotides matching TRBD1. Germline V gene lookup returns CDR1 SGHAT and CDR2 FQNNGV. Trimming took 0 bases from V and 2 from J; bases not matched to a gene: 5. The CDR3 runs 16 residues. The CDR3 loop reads CASSLDLTGGTYEQYF. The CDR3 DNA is TGTGCCAGCAGCTTAGATCTGACAGGGGGTACCTACGAGCAGTACTTC.